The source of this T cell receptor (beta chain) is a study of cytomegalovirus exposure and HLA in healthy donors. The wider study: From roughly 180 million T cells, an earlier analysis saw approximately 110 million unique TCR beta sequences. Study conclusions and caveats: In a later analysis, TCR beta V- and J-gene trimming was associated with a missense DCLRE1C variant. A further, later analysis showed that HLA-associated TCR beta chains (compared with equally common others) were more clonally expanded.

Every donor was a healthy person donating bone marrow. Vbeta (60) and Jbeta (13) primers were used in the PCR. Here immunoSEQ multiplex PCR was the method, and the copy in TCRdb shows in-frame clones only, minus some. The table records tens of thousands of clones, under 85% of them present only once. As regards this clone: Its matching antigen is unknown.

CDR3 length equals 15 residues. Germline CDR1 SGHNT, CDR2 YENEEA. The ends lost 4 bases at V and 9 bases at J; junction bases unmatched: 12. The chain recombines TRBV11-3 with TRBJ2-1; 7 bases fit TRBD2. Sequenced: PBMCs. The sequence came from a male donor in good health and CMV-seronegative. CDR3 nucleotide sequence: TGTGCCAGCAGCTCGGGGGGAGGGCTTTATAGTGAGCAGTTCTTC. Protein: CASSSGGGLYSEQFF.